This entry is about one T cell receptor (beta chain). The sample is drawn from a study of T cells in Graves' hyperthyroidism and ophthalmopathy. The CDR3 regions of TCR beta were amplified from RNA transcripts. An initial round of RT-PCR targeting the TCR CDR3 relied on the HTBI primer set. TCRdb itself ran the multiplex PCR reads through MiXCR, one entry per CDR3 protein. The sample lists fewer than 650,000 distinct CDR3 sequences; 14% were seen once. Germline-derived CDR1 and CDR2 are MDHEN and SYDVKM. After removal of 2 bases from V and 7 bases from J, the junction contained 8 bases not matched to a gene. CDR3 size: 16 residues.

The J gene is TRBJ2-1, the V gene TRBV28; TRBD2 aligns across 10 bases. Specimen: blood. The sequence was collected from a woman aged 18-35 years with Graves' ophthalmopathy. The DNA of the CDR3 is TGTGCCAGCAGTTTACTAGTAGCGGGAGGAGGGAATGAGCAGTTCTTC. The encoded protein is CASSLLVAGGGNEQFF.